This entry features one T cell receptor (beta chain) sequence. This sample is part of a study of patients and donors after allogeneic stem cell transplantation. From the RT-PCR reads, TCRdb called clonotypes with MiXCR, one entry per CDR3 protein. The data hold more than 850,000 distinct CDR3 sequences, with more than 15% observed a single time. Sample: blood, either unsorted or a sorted T cell fraction (not recorded which). The clonotype was recovered from a human donor who was either an allogeneic HSCT recipient or a stem cell or donor lymphocyte infusion donor (not recorded which). It is not recorded whose cells these are; they may come from a transplant donor.

CDR3 in DNA: TGTGCCAGCAGTTACTCAAGGACACCCAATGAGCAGTTCTTC. Residues: CASSYSRTPNEQFF. V usage is TRBV6-5 and J usage is TRBJ2-1; possibly TRBD1 for D (5 bases). This CDR3 has 14 residues. V was pared by 0 bases and J by 6 bases, with 9 bases between. Germline CDR1 is MNHEY and CDR2 is SVGAGI.